The rows below give T cell receptor beta chains drawn from one sample of a study of blood T cell repertoires in COVID-19. Profiled with immunoSEQ multiplex PCR; TCRdb holds only in-frame clones, not every one. The sample yields almost 250,000 clones, more than 75% seen once. The specimen sequenced was PBMCs or T cells enriched from blood (not recorded which). The receptors shown here come from a woman aged 50 to 60 who had recovered from COVID-19. Both conserved end residues are part of each CDR3. A D gene is named only where the DNA matches it firmly. Only part of the rows carry a size: once, few, many, or a class if the clone is expanded.

CDR3aa | CDR3nt | d_gene | j_gene | v_gene | abundance | len
CASNSGHLSSPLHF | TGTGCCAGCAATTCGGGACATCTTTCTTCACCCCTCCACTTT | . | TRBJ1-6 | TRBV7-9 | . | 14
CASSPRVLNGYTF | TGTGCCAGTAGTCCCAGGGTTCTCAATGGCTACACCTTC | . | TRBJ1-2 | TRBV19 | few | 13
CASSPFGQAGTNSPLHF | TGTGCCAGCTCACCGTTCGGACAGGCTGGGACAAATTCACCCCTCCACTTT | TRBD1 | TRBJ1-6 | TRBV18 | . | 17
CASVRGLNQPQHF | TGTGCCAGCGTAAGGGGGCTCAATCAGCCCCAGCATTTT | TRBD1 | TRBJ1-5 | TRBV2 | once | 13
CASSLGRGEQYF | TGTGCCAGCAGCTTGGGTCGGGGAGAGCAGTACTTC | . | TRBJ2-7 | TRBV11-2 | once | 12
CASSPGTSGVYNEQFF | TGTGCCAGCAGCCCAGGGACTAGCGGGGTATACAATGAGCAGTTCTTC | TRBD2 | TRBJ2-1 | TRBV5-4 | . | 16
CATSGEKSPGGPSGNTIYF | TGTGCCACCAGCGGGGAAAAGTCCCCAGGGGGCCCCTCTGGAAACACCATATATTTT | TRBD1 | TRBJ1-3 | TRBV15 | . | 19
CASSQNSGANVLTF | TGTGCCAGCAGTCAAAACTCTGGGGCCAACGTCCTGACTTTC | . | TRBJ2-6 | TRBV27 | . | 14
CASTVQGYYGYTF | TGTGCCAGCACCGTACAGGGCTACTATGGCTACACCTTC | . | TRBJ1-2 | TRBV12-3/TRBV12-4 | once | 13
CASSPMTSGYEQYF | TGTGCCAGCAGCCCGATGACTAGCGGCTACGAGCAGTACTTC | TRBD2 | TRBJ2-7 | TRBV9 | . | 14
CASSLRTGGLYQETQYF | TGTGCCAGCAGCCTCCGGACAGGGGGACTGTACCAAGAGACCCAGTACTTC | TRBD1 | TRBJ2-5 | TRBV9 | . | 17
CASSGQGGGNQPQHF | TGTGCCAGCAGCGGACAGGGTGGCGGCAATCAGCCCCAGCATTTT | TRBD1 | TRBJ1-5 | TRBV6-2/TRBV6-3 | . | 15
CASSPRGHYEQYF | TGTGCCAGCAGCCCGAGAGGGCATTACGAGCAGTACTTC | . | TRBJ2-7 | TRBV28 | . | 13
CASSDRATGNTEAFF | TGTGCCAGCAGCGACCGGGCCACAGGGAACACTGAAGCTTTCTTT | . | TRBJ1-1 | TRBV7-9 | . | 15
CASSFGGQYEQYF | TGCGCCAGCAGCTTCGGCGGACAGTACGAGCAGTACTTC | . | TRBJ2-7 | TRBV5-1 | . | 13
CASSFSGRDSTDTQYF | TGCGCCAGCAGCTTTAGCGGGAGGGATAGCACAGATACGCAGTATTTT | TRBD2 | TRBJ2-3 | TRBV5-1 | . | 16
CASSEEGSGYNEQFF | TGTGCCAGCAGTGAAGAGGGCTCGGGCTACAATGAGCAGTTCTTC | . | TRBJ2-1 | TRBV6-4 | . | 15
CASSSTPNTEAFF | TGTGCCAGCAGCTCGACACCGAACACTGAAGCTTTCTTT | . | TRBJ1-1 | TRBV9 | . | 13
CASSQTESEQFF | TGTGCCAGCAGCCAAACAGAGAGTGAGCAGTTCTTC | . | TRBJ2-1 | TRBV3-1/TRBV3-2 | . | 12
CASSYSSEPGGEQFF | TGTGCCAGCAGTTACTCATCCGAACCCGGGGGTGAGCAGTTCTTC | . | TRBJ2-1 | TRBV6-5 | . | 15
CASSGDSSTDTQYF | TGTGCCAGCAGTGGGGACAGTAGCACAGATACGCAGTATTTT | TRBD1 | TRBJ2-3 | TRBV2 | . | 14
CASSIGSGEPNEKLFF | TGTGCCAGTAGTATAGGCTCTGGGGAGCCTAATGAAAAACTGTTTTTT | . | TRBJ1-4 | TRBV19 | once | 16
CASSLSGPLNTEAFF | TGTGCCAGCAGCTTAAGTGGCCCCTTGAACACTGAAGCTTTCTTT | . | TRBJ1-1 | TRBV7-3 | . | 15
CASRRQGQETQYF | TGTGCCAGCAGGCGACAGGGTCAAGAGACCCAGTACTTC | TRBD1 | TRBJ2-5 | TRBV2 | . | 13
CAIAGSLDEQFF | TGTGCCATCGCGGGGAGCCTGGATGAGCAGTTCTTC | . | TRBJ2-1 | TRBV10-3 | . | 12
CASSTGGGDIQYF | TGTGCCAGCAGTACAGGGGGAGGGGACATTCAGTACTTC | . | TRBJ2-4 | TRBV2 | . | 13
CARRTAPLSSGANVLTF | TGTGCCAGAAGGACAGCTCCTCTCTCCTCTGGGGCCAACGTCCTGACTTTC | . | TRBJ2-6 | TRBV3-1/TRBV3-2 | . | 17
CASSIWLAGDPYEQYF | TGTGCCAGTAGTATTTGGCTAGCGGGGGACCCCTACGAGCAGTACTTC | TRBD2 | TRBJ2-7 | TRBV19 | . | 16
CAISDQFGDGYTF | TGTGCCATCAGTGACCAGTTCGGGGATGGCTACACCTTC | . | TRBJ1-2 | TRBV10-3 | . | 13
CATSRDPGSGNTIYF | TGTGCCACCAGCAGAGATCCCGGCTCTGGAAACACCATATATTTT | . | TRBJ1-3 | TRBV15 | . | 15
CATTDRGTDTQYF | TGTGCCACTACGGACAGGGGCACAGATACGCAGTATTTT | TRBD1 | TRBJ2-3 | TRBV27 | . | 13
CASSPHVEGYEQYF | TGTGCCAGCAGTCCCCACGTTGAGGGTTACGAGCAGTACTTC | . | TRBJ2-7 | TRBV6-2/TRBV6-3 | few | 14
CASSLGVGVIGNEQFF | TGCGCCAGCAGCTTGGGGGTAGGAGTTATCGGCAATGAGCAGTTCTTC | . | TRBJ2-1 | TRBV5-1 | . | 16
CASSSRLAGHGEQFF | TGTGCCAGCAGCTCTCGACTAGCGGGACACGGTGAGCAGTTCTTC | TRBD2 | TRBJ2-1 | TRBV3-1/TRBV3-2 | . | 15
CASSVDRPRGYTF | TGTGCCAGCAGTGTAGACAGGCCGAGAGGCTACACCTTC | . | TRBJ1-2 | TRBV28 | . | 13
CAWSPYLTGGQETQYF | TGTGCCTGGAGTCCATACCTGACAGGGGGTCAAGAGACCCAGTACTTC | TRBD1 | TRBJ2-5 | TRBV30 | . | 16
CASITRLGAGEETQYF | TGTGCCAGCATCACCCGCCTCGGAGCGGGCGAAGAGACCCAGTACTTC | . | TRBJ2-5 | TRBV5-4 | . | 16
CASSRAASLRTDTQYF | TGTGCCAGCAGCAGAGCGGCCTCCCTAAGAACAGATACGCAGTATTTT | . | TRBJ2-3 | TRBV9 | few | 16
CASSLASLNTGELFF | TGTGCCAGCAGCTTAGCGTCACTTAACACCGGGGAGCTGTTTTTT | . | TRBJ2-2 | TRBV7-6 | . | 15
CASSTRATGRASNQPQHF | TGTGCCAGCAGCACCCGGGCTACAGGGAGGGCTAGCAATCAGCCCCAGCATTTT | . | TRBJ1-5 | TRBV3-1/TRBV3-2 | . | 18
CARRYRDRGHEQYF | TGTGCCAGAAGATACCGGGACAGGGGACACGAGCAGTACTTC | TRBD1 | TRBJ2-7 | TRBV19 | . | 14
CASRPGLAGTRSYEQYF | TGTGCCAGCAGGCCGGGACTAGCGGGGACACGCTCCTACGAGCAGTACTTC | TRBD2 | TRBJ2-7 | TRBV28 | . | 17
CASSRRGSQISYEQYF | TGTGCCAGCAGTAGACGTGGTAGCCAAATCTCCTACGAGCAGTACTTC | . | TRBJ2-7 | TRBV6-2/TRBV6-3 | . | 16
CASADLAGETYEQYF | TGCGCCAGTGCTGATCTAGCGGGGGAGACCTACGAGCAGTACTTC | TRBD2 | TRBJ2-7 | TRBV5-1 | . | 15
CASSRGLEQYF | TGTGCCAGCAGTAGGGGACTTGAGCAGTACTTC | . | TRBJ2-7 | TRBV6-2/TRBV6-3 | . | 11
CASSSRKQRTPTLMYEQYF | TGTGCCAGCAGTTCGCGAAAACAAAGGACACCTACTTTGATGTACGAGCAGTACTTC | . | TRBJ2-7 | TRBV27 | . | 19
CASSPFTGGSYNEQFF | TGTGCCAGCTCACCCTTTACGGGAGGATCCTACAATGAGCAGTTCTTC | TRBD2 | TRBJ2-1 | TRBV18 | . | 16
CASSQDLTRNYEQYF | TGTGCCAGCAGCCAAGATCTTACTAGAAACTACGAGCAGTACTTC | . | TRBJ2-7 | TRBV3-1/TRBV3-2 | . | 15
CASSPSGETQYF | TGTGCCAGCAGTCCTAGCGGAGAGACCCAGTACTTC | TRBD2 | TRBJ2-5 | TRBV12-3/TRBV12-4 | . | 12